This passage covers 10 T cell receptor beta chains from one sample sequenced in a study of T cell repertoires in cytomegalovirus infection. TCRdb called the reads again in MiXCR, with one record for every CDR3 protein. The sample comprises 250,000 or so distinct CDR3 sequences, less than 9.5% of which are singletons, and roughly 15% rests with the top ten. The sequenced sample was PBMCs. These receptors were obtained from a human donor in good health (CMV status not recorded). Some clones in this sample may be carry-over from other donors' samples.

Ten or more counts support this clonotype. The chain links TRBV7-6 to TRBJ1-1; weak D call: TRBD1 (6 bases). The CDR3 consists of 15 residues. The V end was cut by 6 bases, the J end by 6 bases, with 20 bases between. From germline, CDR1 is SGHVS and CDR2 FNYEAQ. CDR3 sequence (DNA): TGTGCCAGCAGTTACAGGGTAGGGGCGACCCCTGAAGCTTTCTTT. It specifies CASSYRVGATPEAFF.

This clonotype was observed many times. The chain is built from TRBV7-6 and TRBJ2-7; 8 bases fit TRBD2. Germline V gene lookup returns CDR1 SGHVS and CDR2 FNYEAQ. This CDR3 has 17 residues. J was trimmed by 1 base and V by 0 bases; bases with no gene match: 8. CDR3 protein: CASSLAASGGTSYEQYF. DNA for the CDR3: TGTGCCAGCAGCTTAGCGGCAAGCGGGGGTACATCCTACGAGCAGTACTTC.

This clonotype showed up many times. The rearrangement joins TRBV12-3 or TRBV12-4 to TRBJ1-1; tentatively, D is TRBD1 (5 bases). This CDR3 has 15 amino acids. V was clipped by 5 bases and J by 3 bases, with 16 bases between them. The CDR3 nucleotides read TGTGCCAGCAGTACCGGTGGGGGAGAGGACACTGAAGCTTTCTTT. It translates to CASSTGGGEDTEAFF.

This clonotype came up a few times. The CDR3 sequence is CASSSTGGPKGYTF. CDR3 coding DNA: TGTGCCAGCAGTTCGACAGGAGGCCCTAAGGGCTACACCTTC. V is TRBV28 and J is TRBJ1-2; possibly TRBD1 for D (6 bases). This CDR3 has 14 amino acids. V lost 4 bases to trimming and J lost 8 bases, with 17 bases between them. Germline V gene data show CDR1 as MDHEN and CDR2 as SYDVKM.

This clonotype was counted only a few times. The chain recombines TRBV12-3 or TRBV12-4 with TRBJ2-7; no clear D gene. Trimming left V 6 bases short and J 2 bases short, with 14 bases between. The CDR3 contains 14 residues. CDR3 DNA: TGTGCCAGCAGCCCTCAGTTAAATACCTACGAGCAGTACTTC. The encoded protein is CASSPQLNTYEQYF.

This clonotype was picked up many times. The chain couples TRBV10-2 to TRBJ2-5; 11 bases fit TRBD1. CDR1 and CDR2 from the germline V gene are WSHSY and SAAADI. CDR3 length: 16 amino acids. V lost 0 bases to trimming and J lost 4 bases; unmatched junction nucleotides: 4. The CDR3 nucleotides read TGCGCCAGCAGTGAGTCAAGGACAGGGGGCGGAGAGACCCAGTACTTC. The encoded protein is CASSESRTGGGETQYF.

This clonotype has ten or more counts. This sequence joins TRBV7-2 and TRBJ1-2; no definite D call. V lost 3 bases to trimming and J lost 7 bases, with 12 bases between them. The germline V gene has CDR1 SGHTA and CDR2 FQGNSA. The CDR3 spans 13 residues. The CDR3 DNA sequence: TGTGCCAGCAGCTTGGGATGGGCGGCTGGCTACACCTTC. Translated, it gives CASSLGWAAGYTF.

This clonotype was picked up many times. CDR3: CASSPRGRENNEQFF. The CDR3 DNA is TGTGCCAGCAGTCCCAGGGGGCGCGAGAACAATGAGCAGTTCTTC. The gene calls are TRBV12-3 or TRBV12-4 and TRBJ2-1; 8 positions agree with TRBD1. This CDR3 has 15 amino acids. V shed 5 bases, J shed 5 bases, and the junction held 8 bases outside the gene matches.

This clonotype occurred many times. CDR3 protein: CASSLKGARGKVDTQYF. CDR3 nucleotide sequence: TGTGCCAGCAGCTTAAAGGGCGCGCGGGGGAAGGTAGATACGCAGTATTTT. This chain links TRBV7-8 with TRBJ2-3, with 7 bases fitting TRBD2. Per germline, CDR1 SGHVS and CDR2 FQNEAQ. J gave up 5 bases and V 2 bases, and 13 bases lay outside the gene matches. CDR3 length: 17 residues. Based on the CDR3 plus reference TRBV7-8 and TRBJ2-3, the full variable domain is GAGVSQSPRYKVAKRGQDVALRCDPISGHVSLFWYQQALGQGPEFLTYFQNEAQLDKSGLPSDRFFAERPEGSVSTLKIQRTQQEDSAVYLCASSLKGARGKVDTQYFGPGTRLTVL.

This clonotype was observed at least ten times. V gene TRBV29-1 combines with J gene TRBJ2-5; TRBD2 aligns across 8 bases. Germline CDR1 and CDR2: SQVTM and ANQGSEA. This CDR3 comprises 16 residues. With 1 base clipped from V and 5 bases from J, the junction kept 12 bases outside the gene matches. CDR3 bases: TGCAGCGTTGAAGGGTATAGCGGGGACGTCCGGGAGACCCAGTACTTC. This codes for CSVEGYSGDVRETQYF.